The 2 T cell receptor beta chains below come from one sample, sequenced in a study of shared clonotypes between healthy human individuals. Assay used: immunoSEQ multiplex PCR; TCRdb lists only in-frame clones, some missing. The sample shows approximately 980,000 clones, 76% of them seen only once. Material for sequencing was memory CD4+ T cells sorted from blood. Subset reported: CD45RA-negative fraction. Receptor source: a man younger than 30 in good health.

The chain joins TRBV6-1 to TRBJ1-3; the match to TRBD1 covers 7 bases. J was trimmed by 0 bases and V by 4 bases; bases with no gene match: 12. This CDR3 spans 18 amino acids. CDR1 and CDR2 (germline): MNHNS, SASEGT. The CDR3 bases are TGTGCCAGCAGTGCACAGGGTCACAAGGGGGCCTCTGGAAACACCATATATTTT. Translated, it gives CASSAQGHKGASGNTIYF.

CDR3 residues: CASSLPGAAGAFF. CDR3 coding DNA: TGTGCCAGCAGCTTACCAGGGGCTGCGGGAGCTTTCTTT. This chain links TRBV7-9 with TRBJ1-1, with D perhaps TRBD1 (6 bases). This CDR3 comprises 13 residues. V lost 2 bases, J lost 10 bases, and 14 bases lay in between. Germline V gene data show CDR1 as SEHNR and CDR2 as FQNEAQ (reference sequence).